A selection of T cell receptor beta chains follows, all from one sample in a study of T cell responses to AZD1222 COVID-19 vaccine. The assay was immunoSEQ multiplex PCR, and TCRdb's table has in-frame clones only and misses some. This sample carries about 81,000 clones, 75% to 95% of them seen once, and the ten largest clones take 8%. Specimen: peripheral blood, collected 28 days after the second AZD1222 dose. These receptors originate from an adult who received the AZD1222 COVID-19 vaccine. The CDR3 runs from the conserved cysteine through the conserved F or W. D genes are given only for firm matches. Clone size, where shown, is once, few, many, or a class for clones that have expanded.

D,V,size,J,CDR3,DNA
TRBD1,TRBV7-3,.,TRBJ2-1,CASSPGQGIREQFF,TGTGCCAGCAGCCCGGGACAGGGTATTAGAGAGCAGTTCTTC
.,TRBV4-2,.,TRBJ1-6,CASSQDMGSAGDTPLHF,TGTGCCAGCAGCCAAGATATGGGGTCCGCGGGTGATACACCCCTCCACTTT
.,TRBV24-1,.,TRBJ2-3,CATSPGTDTQYF,TGTGCCACCAGCCCGGGCACAGATACGCAGTATTTT
.,TRBV7-3,.,TRBJ2-3,CASSLSGGSADTQYF,TGTGCCAGCAGCTTATCCGGGGGTTCCGCAGATACGCAGTATTTT
TRBD2,TRBV10-3,.,TRBJ2-3,CATLAGGPGADTQYF,TGTGCCACCCTAGCGGGAGGGCCCGGGGCAGATACGCAGTATTTT
.,TRBV6-1,.,TRBJ1-2,CASSEAKGETDGYTF,TGTGCCAGCAGTGAAGCGAAAGGGGAGACGGATGGCTACACCTTC
TRBD1,TRBV30,.,TRBJ1-5,CAWSWDRVQPQHF,TGTGCCTGGAGTTGGGACAGGGTTCAGCCCCAGCATTTT
.,TRBV5-8,.,TRBJ1-2,CASSFITGNYGYTF,TGTGCCAGCAGCTTCATAACTGGGAACTATGGCTACACCTTC
.,TRBV7-3,.,TRBJ1-6,CASSRDQNSPLHF,TGTGCCAGCAGCCGGGACCAGAATTCACCCCTCCACTTT
.,TRBV27,.,TRBJ1-6,CASSLSPGFNSPLHF,TGTGCCAGCAGTTTAAGTCCAGGGTTTAATTCACCCCTCCACTTT
.,TRBV24-1,once,TRBJ1-2,CAPPRPGNYGYTF,TGTGCCCCACCTCGTCCAGGGAACTATGGCTACACCTTC
.,TRBV5-1,few,TRBJ1-1,CASSGQGGTEAFF,TGCGCCAGCAGCGGGCAGGGAGGCACTGAAGCTTTCTTT
.,TRBV5-1,.,TRBJ1-5,CASSLVGDGNQPQHF,TGCGCCAGCAGCTTGGTCGGGGATGGAAATCAGCCCCAGCATTTT
.,TRBV6-2/TRBV6-3,.,TRBJ2-1,CASSYGGTVNNEQFF,TGTGCCAGCAGTTACGGTGGGACTGTTAACAATGAGCAGTTCTTC
.,TRBV15,.,TRBJ1-4,CATSRDLGPPNEKLFF,TGTGCCACCAGCAGAGATCTCGGGCCCCCTAATGAAAAACTGTTTTTT
.,TRBV12-3/TRBV12-4,.,TRBJ2-3,CATKAGTDTQYF,TGTGCCACAAAGGCCGGGACAGATACGCAGTATTTT
TRBD2,TRBV11-2,.,TRBJ2-7,CASILAGVGEQYF,TGTGCCAGCATACTAGCGGGAGTGGGTGAGCAGTACTTC
TRBD2,TRBV24-1,.,TRBJ2-1,CATQGTSGISYNEQFF,TGTGCCACCCAAGGGACTAGCGGGATTTCATACAATGAGCAGTTCTTC
.,TRBV7-8,few,TRBJ2-7,CASSLAPYEQYF,TGTGCCAGCAGCTTAGCGCCCTACGAGCAGTACTTC
.,TRBV7-2,.,TRBJ1-5,CASSLARGGPQHF,TGTGCCAGCAGCTTAGCGCGTGGGGGGCCCCAGCATTTT
.,TRBV19,.,TRBJ2-2,CASSISGNAGELFF,TGTGCCAGTAGTATCAGCGGAAATGCCGGGGAGCTGTTTTTT
TRBD2,TRBV10-3,.,TRBJ2-1,CAIGTGGSRRNEQFF,TGTGCCATCGGTACAGGCGGGAGTAGGAGGAATGAGCAGTTCTTC
.,TRBV30,once,TRBJ2-1,CAWKTGVYNEQFF,TGTGCCTGGAAAACAGGAGTCTACAATGAGCAGTTCTTC
TRBD1,TRBV28,.,TRBJ2-5,CASSSGTGFFGETQYF,TGTGCCAGCAGTTCAGGGACAGGCTTTTTTGGAGAGACCCAGTACTTC
TRBD2,TRBV11-2,.,TRBJ2-1,CASSLAGGPEEQFF,TGTGCCAGCAGCTTAGCGGGAGGGCCCGAGGAGCAGTTCTTC
TRBD1,TRBV20-1,few,TRBJ1-1,CSASREGARMNTEAFF,TGCAGTGCTAGTCGTGAGGGGGCGAGAATGAACACTGAAGCTTTCTTT
TRBD2,TRBV28,.,TRBJ2-2,CASSLGGRGTGELFF,TGTGCCAGCAGTTTAGGCGGGAGAGGTACCGGGGAGCTGTTTTTT
.,TRBV6-5,once,TRBJ1-1,CASSYSYGGEAFF,TGTGCCAGCAGTTACTCTTACGGGGGTGAAGCTTTCTTT
.,TRBV6-5,once,TRBJ1-2,CASHRAHRASYGYTF,TGTGCCAGCCACAGGGCCCACAGGGCGAGCTATGGCTACACCTTC
.,TRBV7-2,.,TRBJ1-4,CASSFVGQGQEKLFF,TGTGCCAGCAGCTTCGTCGGTCAGGGGCAAGAAAAACTGTTTTTT
.,TRBV28,.,TRBJ2-3,CAPHTDTQYF,TGTGCCCCCCACACAGATACGCAGTATTTT
.,TRBV18,.,TRBJ1-6,CASSPPGGSSYNSPLHF,TGTGCCAGCTCACCACCGGGCGGAAGCTCCTATAATTCACCCCTCCACTTT
.,TRBV28,few,TRBJ1-5,CASRSGTKSYSNQPQHF,TGTGCCAGCAGGTCAGGGACGAAAAGTTATAGCAATCAGCCCCAGCATTTT
.,TRBV7-9,.,TRBJ2-5,CASSRPILQGGETQYF,TGTGCCAGCAGCCGCCCCATCCTACAGGGTGGAGAGACCCAGTACTTC
.,TRBV29-1,.,TRBJ2-7,CSVVWQGPSYEQYF,TGCAGCGTTGTGTGGCAGGGGCCTTCCTACGAGCAGTACTTC
TRBD1,TRBV28,.,TRBJ1-4,CASESSYGQGNEKLFF,TGTGCCAGCGAATCTTCTTATGGACAGGGGAACGAAAAACTGTTTTTT
.,TRBV27,.,TRBJ1-5,CASQGPNQPQHF,TGTGCCAGCCAGGGCCCAAATCAGCCCCAGCATTTT
TRBD1,TRBV19,.,TRBJ2-7,CASSTGQVMPYEQYF,TGTGCCAGTAGTACCGGACAGGTCATGCCCTACGAGCAGTACTTC
.,TRBV19,.,TRBJ2-7,CASSRGEQYF,TGTGCCAGTAGTAGAGGCGAGCAGTACTTC
.,TRBV27,.,TRBJ1-1,CASSLMGGYTEAFF,TGTGCCAGCAGTTTAATGGGAGGATACACTGAAGCTTTCTTT
TRBD2,TRBV5-6,.,TRBJ2-7,CASSLGLAGGPGEQYF,TGTGCCAGCAGCCTCGGACTAGCGGGAGGGCCGGGGGAGCAGTACTTC
TRBD1,TRBV19,.,TRBJ1-5,CASTPLDRANQPQHF,TGTGCCAGTACCCCCCTGGACAGGGCCAATCAGCCCCAGCATTTT
.,TRBV12-2,.,TRBJ2-7,CASRFVPNVGAYF,TGTGCAAGTCGTTTCGTGCCTAACGTAGGTGCGTACTTC